This T cell receptor (beta chain) emerged from a study of blood T cells in healthy people across ages. Study findings and constraints: Older individuals had lower TCR beta diversity per million T cells (the decline was roughly linear).

The CDR3 is 15 amino acids. Germline-derived CDR1 and CDR2 are SGHAT and FQDESV (reference sequence). Trimming shortened V by 5 bases and J by 0 bases, and 12 bases separated the two germline ends. This clonotype has just one count. What it binds is unknown. Together with a sample-barcoded 5' primer, a J-beta primer mix was included in a second PCR lasting about 6 to 11 cycles. From the 5' RACE reads, TCRdb called clonotypes with MiXCR, one entry per CDR3 protein. The sample contains roughly 730,000 distinct CDR3 sequences, more than 55% of which appear only once. The chain uses TRBV11-1 and TRBJ2-3; D perhaps matches TRBD2 (5 bases). Sample: blood. This TCR derives from a man aged 35-49 years in good health. CDR3 protein: CASSQEERSTDTQYF. The CDR3 DNA reads as TGTGCCAGCAGCCAGGAGGAGCGGAGCACAGATACGCAGTATTTT.